These 16 T cell receptor beta chains were sequenced from one sample in a study of early T cells in non-severe SARS-CoV-2 infection (dated by TCRdb to about 2021). The method was 5' RACE. Data came from a NextSeq 500. TCRdb reran the public reads through fastp at Q25 and MiXCR, keeping productive beta chains. Every entry covers one CDR3 protein and lists the most common genes and DNA from its rows. Counted in this sample were tens of thousands of distinct CDR3 sequences; around 4.9% of them appeared once. The ten largest clonotypes hold just under 5% of the sample. The sequencing sample was made of whole blood. These receptor sequences come from an adult who was a healthcare worker with PCR-confirmed SARS-CoV-2 infection or an uninfected control (not recorded which).

This clonotype was counted ten times or more. This rearrangement joins TRBV5-1 to TRBJ2-2; 13 bases are a match to TRBD2. The CDR3 consists of 17 residues. Looked up from germline, CDR1 is SGHRS and CDR2 is YFSETQ. V was clipped by 4 bases and J by 0 bases; unmatched bases: 3. The DNA for the CDR3 is TGCGCCAGCAGCCCGACTAGCGGGGGGTCGAACACCGGGGAGCTGTTTTTT. The encoded protein is CASSPTSGGSNTGELFF.

This clonotype was picked up a small number of times. The V gene is TRBV3-1, the J gene TRBJ2-3; D is perhaps TRBD1 or TRBD2 (6 bases each). This CDR3 has 17 amino acids. Trimming took 1 base from V and 2 from J, leaving 16 bases between them. The germline CDR1 and CDR2 sequences are LGHDT and YNNKEL (reference sequence). Here the CDR3 DNA reads TGTGCCAGCAGCCAAGTTGTAGGTCGGGGGCTCACAGATACGCAGTATTTT. This encodes CASSQVVGRGLTDTQYF.

The chain is built from TRBV3-1 and TRBJ2-5; 7 positions agree with TRBD2. Germline CDR1 and CDR2: LGHDT and YNNKEL (reference sequence). V was pared by 4 bases and J by 1 base, with 0 bases of the junction left unmatched. CDR3 size: 13 residues. CDR3 in DNA: TGTGCCAGCAGCCGGACTAGCCAAGAGACCCAGTACTTC. Translation: CASSRTSQETQYF.

This clonotype was counted only a few times. The chain recombines TRBV7-2 with TRBJ1-2; 7 bases line up with TRBD1. Unmatched junction bases numbered 10, after V lost 5 bases and J lost 4 bases. The CDR3 sequence is 15 residues long. The germline V gene encodes CDR1 SGHTA and CDR2 FQGNSA. In nucleotides, the CDR3 is TGTGCCAGCAGCAGCCCGGGGACAGCCGGCTATGGCTACACCTTC. Protein product: CASSSPGTAGYGYTF. The full variable domain, with the rest looked up from reference TRBV7-2 and TRBJ1-2, is GAGVSQSPSNKVTEKGKDVELRCDPISGHTALYWYRQSLGQGLEFLIYFQGNSAPDKSGLPSDRFSAERTGGSVSTLTIQRTQQEDSAVYLCASSSPGTAGYGYTFGSGTRLTVV.

This clonotype was seen at least ten times. The chain employs TRBV15 and TRBJ1-2; D is uncertain. The CDR3 runs 16 residues. Germline CDR1 reads LNHNV; CDR2 reads YYDKDF (reference sequence). Trimming removed 1 base at V and 4 bases at J, with 16 bases between. In nucleotides, the CDR3 is TGTGCCACCAGCAGAGTAGGCAGCATAGCATCCTATGGCTACACCTTC. Translation gives CATSRVGSIASYGYTF.

The chain joins TRBV30 to TRBJ1-1; D is uncertain. The germline V gene has CDR1 GTSNPN and CDR2 SVGIG (reference sequence). The CDR3 sequence is 13 residues long. The V and J ends lost 0 bases and 4 bases respectively, with 9 bases between them. CDR3 residues: CAWSVLGGTEAFF. The CDR3 region has the DNA TGTGCCTGGAGTGTCTTGGGAGGCACTGAAGCTTTCTTT.

This clonotype has ten or more counts. The chain uses TRBV2 and TRBJ2-7, with D hard to call. CDR3 length: 12 residues. Trimming removed 6 bases from V and 4 bases from J, with 10 bases in between. Germline CDR1 reads SNHLY; CDR2 reads FYNNEI. Written as DNA, the CDR3 is TGTGCCAGCAGCCCGACACCATACGAGCAGTACTTC. Its protein product is CASSPTPYEQYF.

The CDR3 loop reads CAISGFTDTQYF. CDR3 DNA: TGTGCCATCAGTGGTTTCACAGATACGCAGTATTTT. This rearrangement joins TRBV10-3 to TRBJ2-3; D gene ambiguous. This CDR3 has 12 residues. Germline lookup yields CDR1 ENHRY and CDR2 SYGVKD. Between the trimmed V and J ends, which lost 4 bases and 2 bases, there was a span of 4 bases.

This clonotype was seen many times. This chain links TRBV10-2 with TRBJ2-3, with a possible D match to TRBD1 (5 bases). Per germline, CDR1 WSHSY and CDR2 SAAADI. Trimming took 8 bases from V and 4 from J, leaving 13 bases between them. CDR3 length equals 13 residues. The CDR3 DNA reads TGCGCCAGCGGGTCAGGGTGGCCAGATACGCAGTATTTT. Protein product: CASGSGWPDTQYF.

This clonotype was seen ten or more times. The chain has TRBV20-1 and TRBJ2-3; D assignment may be TRBD1 or TRBD2 (6 bases each). Trimming took 6 bases from V and 6 from J, leaving 13 bases between them. The CDR3 spans 12 residues. Germline assignment: CDR1 DFQATT and CDR2 SNEGSKA (reference sequence). The chain's CDR3 is CSASGARDTQYF. CDR3 DNA: TGCAGTGCGTCGGGGGCAAGGGATACGCAGTATTTT.

This clonotype was detected ten times or more. This sequence joins TRBV5-1 and TRBJ1-1; the D is unclear. Trimming pared 0 bases from V and 1 base from J, leaving 10 bases between. The CDR3 spans 15 residues. The germline CDR1 and CDR2 sequences are SGHRS and YFSETQ. CDR3 in DNA: TGCGCCAGCAGCTTGGCCGGTTCCGGGAACACTGAAGCTTTCTTT. It yields the protein CASSLAGSGNTEAFF.

The CDR3 region is CASSPAGAFYGYTF. The CDR3 region has the DNA TGTGCCAGCAGCCCCGCCGGAGCTTTCTATGGCTACACCTTC. V and J are TRBV7-9 and TRBJ1-2; no definite D call. Trimming left V 5 bases short and J 4 bases short, with 14 bases between. The CDR3 sequence is 14 residues long. Germline V gene sequence: CDR1 SEHNR, CDR2 FQNEAQ (reference sequence).

The gene calls are TRBV9 and TRBJ2-7; 7 bases are a match to TRBD1. Germline CDR1 SGDLS, CDR2 YYNGEE. The CDR3 length is 15 residues. V gave up 0 bases and J gave up 5 bases; unmatched junction bases: 8. CDR3 sequence (DNA): TGTGCCAGCAGCGTAGGGGTGACAGGGAAAGACGAGCAGTACTTC. It codes for CASSVGVTGKDEQYF.

At least ten counts were recorded for this clonotype. The CDR3 DNA follows: TGTGCCAGCAGCTTAGGGAAGACTGAAGCTTTCTTT. Protein: CASSLGKTEAFF. The chain employs TRBV7-9 and TRBJ1-1; D is uncertain. V gave up 1 base and J gave up 5 bases, with 5 bases separating them. Germline assignment: CDR1 SEHNR and CDR2 FQNEAQ (reference sequence). This CDR3 is 12 amino acids long.

This clonotype was recorded many times. The chain combines TRBV4-2 with TRBJ2-1; TRBD2 aligns across 11 bases. CDR3 length equals 22 residues. Trimming took 0 bases from V and 0 from J; bases not matched to a gene: 16. Per germline, CDR1 LGHNA and CDR2 YNFKEQ. CDR3 protein: CASSQDIGGTSGSPISYNEQFF. CDR3 DNA: TGTGCCAGCAGCCAAGATATCGGAGGGACTAGCGGTTCCCCTATCTCCTACAATGAGCAGTTCTTC.

This clonotype was recorded many times. CDR3 amino acids: CSARAGGDTDTQYF. The CDR3 DNA follows: TGCAGTGCTAGAGCAGGAGGGGACACAGATACGCAGTATTTT. V is TRBV20-1 and J is TRBJ2-3, with TRBD2 as a possible D gene (6 bases). The CDR3 consists of 14 residues. Per germline, CDR1 DFQATT and CDR2 SNEGSKA (reference sequence). Trimming stripped 1 base from V and 2 bases from J, with 10 bases between.